This TCR beta chain was captured in a study of graft-versus-host responses after intestinal transplantation. At the level of the study: Recipients were all induced with anti-thymocyte globulin, then given tacrolimus and steroids for around three years.

About this clone: Its antigen is currently unknown.

Study observations and caveats: Some GvH clones appeared in ileal mucosa or blood before recipient bone marrow. High graft-versus-host to host-versus-graft clonal ratios were found in allografts of patients who had graft-donor T cell macrochimerism.

With 2 bases clipped from V and 2 bases from J, the junction kept 2 bases outside the gene matches. The CDR3 contains 16 residues. Germline V gives CDR1 SGHNT, CDR2 YYREEE (reference sequence). The table came from immunoSEQ multiplex PCR; TCRdb's copy has only in-frame clones and leaves some out. The data show tens of thousands of clones, more than 75% seen once. The sample consisted of unstimulated CD8+ T cells sorted from spleen or lymph node cells, taken before transplant. V gene TRBV5-4 combines with J gene TRBJ2-7, with 15 bases fitting TRBD2. The clonotype was recovered from a human donor who was the organ donor for an intestinal transplant. The CDR3 loop reads CASSLGTSGGTYEQYF. The CDR3 bases are TGTGCCAGCAGCTTAGGGACTAGCGGGGGGACCTACGAGCAGTACTTC.